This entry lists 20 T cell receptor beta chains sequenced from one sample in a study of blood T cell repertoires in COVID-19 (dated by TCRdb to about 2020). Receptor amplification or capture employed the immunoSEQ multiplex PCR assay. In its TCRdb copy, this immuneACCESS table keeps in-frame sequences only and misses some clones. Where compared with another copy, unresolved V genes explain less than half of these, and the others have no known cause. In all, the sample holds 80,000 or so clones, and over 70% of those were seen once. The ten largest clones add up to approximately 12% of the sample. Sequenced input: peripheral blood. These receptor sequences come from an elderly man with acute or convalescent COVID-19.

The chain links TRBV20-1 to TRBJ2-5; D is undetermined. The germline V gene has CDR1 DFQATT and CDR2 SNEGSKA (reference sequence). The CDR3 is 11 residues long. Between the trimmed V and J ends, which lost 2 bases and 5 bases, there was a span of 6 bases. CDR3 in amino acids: CSARPVETQYF. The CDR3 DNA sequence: TGCAGTGCTAGACCTGTGGAGACCCAGTACTTC.

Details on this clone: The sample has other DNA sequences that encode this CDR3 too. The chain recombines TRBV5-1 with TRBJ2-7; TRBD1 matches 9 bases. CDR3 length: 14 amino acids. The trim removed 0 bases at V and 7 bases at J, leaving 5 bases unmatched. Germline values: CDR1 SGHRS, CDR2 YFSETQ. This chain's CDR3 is CASSLAQGAGEQYF. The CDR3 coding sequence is TGCGCCAGCAGCTTGGCACAGGGGGCGGGAGAGCAGTACTTC. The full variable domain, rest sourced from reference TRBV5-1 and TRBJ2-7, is KAGVTQTPRYLIKTRGQQVTLSCSPISGHRSVSWYQQTPGQGLQFLFEYFSETQRNKGNFPGRFSGRQFSNSRSEMNVSTLELGDSALYLCASSLAQGAGEQYFGPGTRLTVT.

CDR3 sequence reads: CASSPRDRSAGWGFVEQYF. CDR3 in DNA: TGTGCCAGCAGCCCGCGGGACAGAAGCGCGGGTTGGGGTTTTGTGGAGCAGTACTTC. The chain couples TRBV7-8 to TRBJ2-7; D perhaps matches TRBD1 (7 bases). V was trimmed by 5 bases and J by 7 bases, leaving 33 bases between them. CDR1 is SGHVS, CDR2 FQNEAQ, per germline. This CDR3 region has 19 residues.

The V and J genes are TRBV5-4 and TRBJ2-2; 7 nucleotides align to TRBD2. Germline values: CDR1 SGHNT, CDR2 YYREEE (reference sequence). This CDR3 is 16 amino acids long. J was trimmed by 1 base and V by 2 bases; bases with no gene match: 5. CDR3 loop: CASSLRSGENTGELFF. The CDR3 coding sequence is TGTGCCAGCAGCTTAAGAAGCGGGGAGAACACCGGGGAGCTGTTTTTT.

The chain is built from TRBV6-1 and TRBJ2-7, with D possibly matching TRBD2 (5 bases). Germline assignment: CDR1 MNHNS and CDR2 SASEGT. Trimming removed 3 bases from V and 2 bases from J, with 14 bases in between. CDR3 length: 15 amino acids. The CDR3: CASSEGEGWPYEQYF. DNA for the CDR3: TGTGCCAGCAGTGAGGGAGAGGGATGGCCCTACGAGCAGTACTTC.

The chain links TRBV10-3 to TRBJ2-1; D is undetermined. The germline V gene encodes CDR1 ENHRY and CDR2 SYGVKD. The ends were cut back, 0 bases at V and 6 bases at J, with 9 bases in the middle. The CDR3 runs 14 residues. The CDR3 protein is CAISESVLVNEQFF. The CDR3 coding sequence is TGTGCCATCAGTGAGTCGGTCCTAGTCAATGAGCAGTTCTTC.

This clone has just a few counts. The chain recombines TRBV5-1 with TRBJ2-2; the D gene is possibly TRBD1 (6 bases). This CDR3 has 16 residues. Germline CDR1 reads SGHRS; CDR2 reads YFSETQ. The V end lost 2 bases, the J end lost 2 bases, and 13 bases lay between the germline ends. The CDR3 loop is CASSFMPTGNTGELFF. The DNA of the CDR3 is TGCGCCAGCAGCTTCATGCCGACAGGAAACACCGGGGAGCTGTTTTTT.

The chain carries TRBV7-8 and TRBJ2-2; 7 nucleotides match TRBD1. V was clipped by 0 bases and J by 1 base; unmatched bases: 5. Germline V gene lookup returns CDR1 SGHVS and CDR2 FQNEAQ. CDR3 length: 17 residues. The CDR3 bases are TGTGCCAGCAGCTTAGCGGGGACAGCAGTGAACACCGGGGAGCTGTTTTTT. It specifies CASSLAGTAVNTGELFF.

This chain's CDR3 is CASSFDRPGNTIYF. CDR3 in DNA: TGTGCCAGCAGCTTCGACAGGCCTGGAAACACCATATATTTT. V usage is TRBV5-5 and J usage is TRBJ1-3; the D gene is possibly TRBD1 (6 bases). The V end was cut by 2 bases, the J end by 2 bases, with 8 bases between. CDR1 SGHKS and CDR2 YYEKEE come from the germline V gene (reference sequence). The CDR3 length is 14 residues.

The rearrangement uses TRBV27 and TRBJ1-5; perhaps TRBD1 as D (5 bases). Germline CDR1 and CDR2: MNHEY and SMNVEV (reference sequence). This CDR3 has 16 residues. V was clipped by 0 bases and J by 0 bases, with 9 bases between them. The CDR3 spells CASSLSGANSNQPQHF. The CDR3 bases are TGTGCCAGCAGTTTATCTGGGGCAAATAGCAATCAGCCCCAGCATTTT.

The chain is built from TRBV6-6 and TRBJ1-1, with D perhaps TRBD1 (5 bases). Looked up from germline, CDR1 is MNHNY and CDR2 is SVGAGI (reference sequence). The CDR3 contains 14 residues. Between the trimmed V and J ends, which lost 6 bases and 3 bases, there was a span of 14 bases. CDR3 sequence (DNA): TGTGCCAGCAGCCGAGGGGCGGGATACACTGAAGCTTTCTTT. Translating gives CASSRGAGYTEAFF.

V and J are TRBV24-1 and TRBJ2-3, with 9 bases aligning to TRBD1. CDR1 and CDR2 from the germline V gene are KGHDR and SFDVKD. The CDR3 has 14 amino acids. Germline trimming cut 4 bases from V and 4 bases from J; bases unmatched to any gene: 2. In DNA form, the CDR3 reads TGTGCCACCAGTGAAACAGGGGGCCCAGATACGCAGTATTTT. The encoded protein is CATSETGGPDTQYF.

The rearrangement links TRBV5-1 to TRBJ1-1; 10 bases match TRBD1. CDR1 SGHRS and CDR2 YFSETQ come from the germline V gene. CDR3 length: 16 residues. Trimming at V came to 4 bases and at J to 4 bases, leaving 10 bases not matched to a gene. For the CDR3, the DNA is TGCGCCAGCAGCCCCAGTCGGGGGACAGGGGTCACTGAAGCTTTCTTT. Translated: CASSPSRGTGVTEAFF.

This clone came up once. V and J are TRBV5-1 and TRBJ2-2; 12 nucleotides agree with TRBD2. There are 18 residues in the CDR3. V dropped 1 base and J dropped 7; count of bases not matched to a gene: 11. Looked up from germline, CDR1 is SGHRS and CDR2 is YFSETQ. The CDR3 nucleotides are TGCGCCAGCAGCTTGACTAGCGGGGGGAGATTACCGTACGGGGAGCTGTTTTTT. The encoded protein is CASSLTSGGRLPYGELFF.

CDR3 sequence (DNA): TGTGCCAGCAGCTCAACCTTCGGGACAGCTAATTCACCCCTCCACTTT. This gives the protein CASSSTFGTANSPLHF. The chain recombines TRBV7-9 with TRBJ1-6; 7 bases agree with TRBD1. Per germline, CDR1 SEHNR and CDR2 FQNEAQ (reference sequence). The junction had 9 bases not matched to a gene; V was cut back by 4 bases and J by 6 bases. The CDR3 loop spans 16 amino acids.

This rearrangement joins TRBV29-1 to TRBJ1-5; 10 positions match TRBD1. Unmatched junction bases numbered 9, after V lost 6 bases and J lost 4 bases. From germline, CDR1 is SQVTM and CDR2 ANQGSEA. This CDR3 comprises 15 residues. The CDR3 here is CSVFIGGQGNQPQHF. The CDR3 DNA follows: TGCAGCGTCTTTATAGGGGGACAGGGGAATCAGCCCCAGCATTTT.

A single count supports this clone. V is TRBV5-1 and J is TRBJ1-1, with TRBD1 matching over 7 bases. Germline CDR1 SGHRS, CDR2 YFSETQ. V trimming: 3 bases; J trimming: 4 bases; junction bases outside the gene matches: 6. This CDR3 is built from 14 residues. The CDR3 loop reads CASSSRGQSTEAFF. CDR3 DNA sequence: TGCGCCAGCAGCTCGCGGGGACAGAGCACTGAAGCTTTCTTT.

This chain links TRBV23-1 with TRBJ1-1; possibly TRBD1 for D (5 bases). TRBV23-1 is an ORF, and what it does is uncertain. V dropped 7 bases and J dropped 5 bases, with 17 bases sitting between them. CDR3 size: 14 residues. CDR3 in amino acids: CASILPGVGTEAFF. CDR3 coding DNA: TGCGCCAGCATCCTTCCGGGGGTCGGGACTGAAGCTTTCTTT.

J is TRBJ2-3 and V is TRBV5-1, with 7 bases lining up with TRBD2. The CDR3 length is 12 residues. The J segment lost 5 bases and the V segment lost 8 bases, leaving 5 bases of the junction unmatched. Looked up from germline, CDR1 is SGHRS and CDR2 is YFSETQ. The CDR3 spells CASMGGGDTQYF. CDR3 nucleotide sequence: TGCGCCAGTATGGGCGGGGGAGATACGCAGTATTTT.

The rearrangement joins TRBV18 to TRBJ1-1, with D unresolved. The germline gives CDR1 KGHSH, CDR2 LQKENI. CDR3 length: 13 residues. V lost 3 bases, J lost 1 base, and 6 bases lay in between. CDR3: CASSPAENTEAFF. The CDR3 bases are TGTGCCAGCTCACCGGCCGAGAACACTGAAGCTTTCTTT.